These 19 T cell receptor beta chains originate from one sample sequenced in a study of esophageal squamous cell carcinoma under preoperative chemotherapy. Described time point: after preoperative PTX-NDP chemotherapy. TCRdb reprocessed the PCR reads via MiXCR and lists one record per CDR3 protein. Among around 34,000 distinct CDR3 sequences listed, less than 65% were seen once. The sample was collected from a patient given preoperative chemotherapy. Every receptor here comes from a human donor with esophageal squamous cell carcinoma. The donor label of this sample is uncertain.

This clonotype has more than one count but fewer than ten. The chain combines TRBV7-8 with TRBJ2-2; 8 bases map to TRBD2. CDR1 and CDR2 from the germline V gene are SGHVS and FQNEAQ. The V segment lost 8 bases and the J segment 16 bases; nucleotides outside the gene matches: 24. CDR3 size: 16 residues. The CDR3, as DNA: TGTGCCAGCCGGGGCCTCGGGGGGGCAAGCACCGGGGCGCAGTTTTTT. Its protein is CASRGLGGASTGAQFF.

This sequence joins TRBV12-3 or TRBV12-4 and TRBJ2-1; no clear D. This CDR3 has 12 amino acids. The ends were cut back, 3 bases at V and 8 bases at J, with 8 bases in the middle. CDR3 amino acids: CASSLADHEQFF. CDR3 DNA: TGTGCCAGCAGTTTGGCTGACCATGAGCAGTTCTTC.

The CDR3 DNA is TGCGCCAGCAGCGCGGGACTAGCGCCTAGCACAGATACGCAGTATTTT. Its translation is CASSAGLAPSTDTQYF. V usage is TRBV5-1 and J usage is TRBJ2-3, with 10 nucleotides matching TRBD2. Germline V gene sequence: CDR1 SGHRS, CDR2 YFSETQ. This CDR3 spans 16 amino acids. V trimming: 4 bases; J trimming: 0 bases; junction bases outside the gene matches: 5.

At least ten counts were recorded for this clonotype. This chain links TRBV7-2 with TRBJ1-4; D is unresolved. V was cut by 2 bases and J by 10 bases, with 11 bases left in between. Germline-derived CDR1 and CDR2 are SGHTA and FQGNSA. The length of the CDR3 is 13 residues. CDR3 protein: CASSLRVLGKLFF. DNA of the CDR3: TGTGCCAGCAGCTTACGGGTCTTGGGAAAACTGTTTTTT.

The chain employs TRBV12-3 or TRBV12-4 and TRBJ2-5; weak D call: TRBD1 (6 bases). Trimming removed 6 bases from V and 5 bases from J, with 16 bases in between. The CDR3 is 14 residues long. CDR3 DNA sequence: TGTGCCAGCAGGACGGACAGTCCGTCGGAGACCCAGTACTTC. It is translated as CASRTDSPSETQYF.

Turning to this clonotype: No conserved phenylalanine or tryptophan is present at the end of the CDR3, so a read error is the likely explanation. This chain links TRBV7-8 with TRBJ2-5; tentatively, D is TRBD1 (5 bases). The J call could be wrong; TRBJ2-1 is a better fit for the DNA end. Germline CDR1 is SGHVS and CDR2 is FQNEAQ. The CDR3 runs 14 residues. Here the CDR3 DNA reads TGTGCCAGCAGCCGTCAGCTGGGGCCAAAGACCCAGTTCTCG. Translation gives CASSRQLGPKTQFS.

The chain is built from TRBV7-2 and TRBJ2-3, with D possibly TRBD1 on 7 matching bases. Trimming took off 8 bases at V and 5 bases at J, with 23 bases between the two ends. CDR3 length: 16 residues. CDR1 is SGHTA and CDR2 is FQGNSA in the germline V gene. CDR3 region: CASGGRGGGDVDTQYF. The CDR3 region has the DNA TGTGCCAGCGGGGGGCGAGGGGGCGGAGACGTAGATACGCAGTATTTT.

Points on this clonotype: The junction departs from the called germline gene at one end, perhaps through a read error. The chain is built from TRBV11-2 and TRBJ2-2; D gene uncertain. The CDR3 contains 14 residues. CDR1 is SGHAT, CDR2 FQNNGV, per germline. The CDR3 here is CASSSDVATEEQFF. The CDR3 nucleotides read TGTGCCAGCAGCTCCGATGTGGCCACCGAGGAGCAGTTTTTT.

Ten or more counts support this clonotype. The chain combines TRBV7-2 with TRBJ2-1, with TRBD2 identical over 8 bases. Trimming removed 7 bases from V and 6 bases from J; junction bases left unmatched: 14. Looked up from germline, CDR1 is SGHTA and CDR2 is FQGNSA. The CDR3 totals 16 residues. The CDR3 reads CASTPPGLASSNEQFF. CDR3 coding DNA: TGTGCCAGCACCCCCCCCGGACTAGCCTCTTCCAATGAGCAGTTCTTC.

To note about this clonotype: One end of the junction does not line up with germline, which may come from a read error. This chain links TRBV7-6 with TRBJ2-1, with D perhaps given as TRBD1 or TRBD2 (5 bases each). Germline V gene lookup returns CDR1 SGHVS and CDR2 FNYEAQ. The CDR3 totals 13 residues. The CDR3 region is CARSIAKRGELFF. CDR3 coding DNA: TGTGCCCGCAGCATTGCGAAGAGGGGTGAGCTGTTCTTC.

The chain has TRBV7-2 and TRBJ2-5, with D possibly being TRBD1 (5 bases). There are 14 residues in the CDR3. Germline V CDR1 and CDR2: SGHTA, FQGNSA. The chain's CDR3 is CAGSWGAVGDTQYF. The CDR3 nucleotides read TGTGCGGGCAGCTGGGGCGCTGTAGGGGATACCCAGTACTTC.

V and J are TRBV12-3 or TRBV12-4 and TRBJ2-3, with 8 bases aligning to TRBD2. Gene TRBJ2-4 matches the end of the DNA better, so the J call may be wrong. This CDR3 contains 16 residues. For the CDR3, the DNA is TGTGCCAGCAGTACTACGGGGCGGGGGGCCACAGATACTCAGTACTTC. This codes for CASSTTGRGATDTQYF.

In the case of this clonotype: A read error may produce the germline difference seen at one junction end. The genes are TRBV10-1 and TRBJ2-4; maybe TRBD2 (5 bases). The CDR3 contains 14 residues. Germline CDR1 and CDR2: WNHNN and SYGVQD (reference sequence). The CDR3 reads CASSAVRVQNIQYF. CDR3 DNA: TGTGCGAGCAGCGCCGTGCGGGTCCAAAACATCCAGTACTTC.

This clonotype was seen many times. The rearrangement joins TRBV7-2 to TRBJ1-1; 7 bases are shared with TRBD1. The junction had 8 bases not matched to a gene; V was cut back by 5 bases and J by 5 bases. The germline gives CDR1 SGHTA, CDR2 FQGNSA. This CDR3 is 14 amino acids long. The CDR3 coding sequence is TGTGCCAGCAGCGGGACAGTCGGGTCTACTGAAGCTTTCTTT. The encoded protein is CASSGTVGSTEAFF.

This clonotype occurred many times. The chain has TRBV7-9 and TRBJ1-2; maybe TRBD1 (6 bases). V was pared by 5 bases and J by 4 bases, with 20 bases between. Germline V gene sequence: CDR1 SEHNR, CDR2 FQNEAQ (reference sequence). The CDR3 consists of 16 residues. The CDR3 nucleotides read TGTGCCAGCAGCCCCCCCCCGGGGGGGCGAACCTATGGCTACACCTTC. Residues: CASSPPPGGRTYGYTF.

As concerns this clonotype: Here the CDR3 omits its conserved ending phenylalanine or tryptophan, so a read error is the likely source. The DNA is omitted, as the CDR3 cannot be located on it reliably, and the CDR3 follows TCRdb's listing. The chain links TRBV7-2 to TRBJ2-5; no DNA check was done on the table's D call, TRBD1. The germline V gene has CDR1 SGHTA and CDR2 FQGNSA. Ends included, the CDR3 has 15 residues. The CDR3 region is CASRVAGGSTDTQHS.

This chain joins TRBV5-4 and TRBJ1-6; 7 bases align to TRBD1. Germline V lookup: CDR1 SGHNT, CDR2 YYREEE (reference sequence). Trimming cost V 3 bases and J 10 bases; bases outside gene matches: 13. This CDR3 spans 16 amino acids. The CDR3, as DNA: TGTGCCAGCAGCTCGGACCCTGACAGGGCCCTGTCACCCCTCCACTTT. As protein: CASSSDPDRALSPLHF.

CDR3 DNA sequence: TGTGCCAGCAGCTGGGAGTCGGACAGGGGGCAGACCCAGTACTTC. This gives the protein CASSWESDRGQTQYF. The chain links TRBV7-9 to TRBJ2-5; 11 bases align to TRBD1. CDR3 length equals 15 residues. The germline V gene has CDR1 SEHNR and CDR2 FQNEAQ (reference sequence). Trimming cost V 4 bases and J 6 bases; bases outside gene matches: 7. The entire variable domain, with the rest obtained from reference TRBV7-9 and TRBJ2-5, is as follows: DTGVSQNPRHKITKRGQNVTFRCDPISEHNRLYWYRQTLGQGPEFLTYFQNEAQLEKSRLLSDRFSAERPKGSFSTLEIQRTEQGDSAMYLCASSWESDRGQTQYFGPGTRLLVL.

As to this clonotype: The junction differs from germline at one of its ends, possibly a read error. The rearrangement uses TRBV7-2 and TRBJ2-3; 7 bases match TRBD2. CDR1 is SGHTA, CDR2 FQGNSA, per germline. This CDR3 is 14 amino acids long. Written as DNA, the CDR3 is TGTGCGGGCAGCGGGGCCACTAGCGTAGAGACGCAGTACTTT. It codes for CAGSGATSVETQYF.